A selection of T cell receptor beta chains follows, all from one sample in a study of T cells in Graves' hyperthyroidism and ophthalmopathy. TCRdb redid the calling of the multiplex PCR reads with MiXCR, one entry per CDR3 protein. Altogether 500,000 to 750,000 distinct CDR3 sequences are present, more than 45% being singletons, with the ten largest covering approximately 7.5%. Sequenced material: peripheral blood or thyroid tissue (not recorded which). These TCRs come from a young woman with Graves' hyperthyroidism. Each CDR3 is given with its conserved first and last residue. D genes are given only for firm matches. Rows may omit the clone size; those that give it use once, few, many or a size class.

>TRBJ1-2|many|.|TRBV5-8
TGTGCCAGCAGCTTCGGACAGTATGGCTACACCTTC
CASSFGQYGYTF
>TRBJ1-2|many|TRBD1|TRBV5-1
TGCGCCAGCAGCCGGACGACAGGGAACTATGGCTACACCTTC
CASSRTTGNYGYTF
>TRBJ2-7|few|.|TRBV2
TGTGCCAGCAGCCGACCTAGTAGAACGCCCGGCTCCTACGAGCAGTACTTC
CASSRPSRTPGSYEQYF
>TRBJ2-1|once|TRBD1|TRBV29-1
TGCAGCGGTCTGGGACAGAACCACAATGAGCAGTTCTTC
CSGLGQNHNEQFF
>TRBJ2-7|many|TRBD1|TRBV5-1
TGCGCCAGCAGCCGGGACAGGGGTTCGTACGAGCAGTACTTC
CASSRDRGSYEQYF
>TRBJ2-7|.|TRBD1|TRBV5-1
TGCGCCAGCAGCTGGGACAGGGAACCCTACGAGCAGTACTTC
CASSWDREPYEQYF
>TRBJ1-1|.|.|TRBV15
TGTGCCACCAGCAGTTTACAGGAGAACACTGAAGCTTTCTTT
CATSSLQENTEAFF
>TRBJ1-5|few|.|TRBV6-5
TGTGCCAGCAGCTCTACTTCGGATCAGCCCCAGCATTTT
CASSSTSDQPQHF
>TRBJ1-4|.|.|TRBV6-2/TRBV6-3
TGTGCCAGCGGTGAGCCGGAGTGGAATGAAAAACTGTTTTTT
CASGEPEWNEKLFF
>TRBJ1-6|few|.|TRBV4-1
TGCGCCAGCAGCCAGACACCGCGGAATTCACCCCTCCACTTT
CASSQTPRNSPLHF
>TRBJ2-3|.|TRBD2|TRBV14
TGTGCCAGCAGCCAAGTGTCTAGCGGATTAGATACGCAGTATTTT
CASSQVSSGLDTQYF
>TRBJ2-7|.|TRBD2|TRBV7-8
TGTGCCAGCACCCTTCCTCGTGGGGGAGGACTAGCGGGAGCCGAGCAGTACTTC
CASTLPRGGGLAGAEQYF
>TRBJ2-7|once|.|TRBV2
TGTGCCAGCAGTTACTCGGAGACCCACGAGCAGTACTTC
CASSYSETHEQYF
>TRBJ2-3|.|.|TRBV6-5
TGTGCCAGCAGTACAGGAGGGTTTGCAGATACGCAGTATTTT
CASSTGGFADTQYF
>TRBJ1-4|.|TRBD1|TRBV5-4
TGTGCCCATAGGGACAGAACTACCGGGGAGGCTGCTAATGAAAAACTGTTTTTT
CAHRDRTTGEAANEKLFF
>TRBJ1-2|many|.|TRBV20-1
TGCAGTGCTAGAGCGGACCCCGCGGACGGCTACACCTTC
CSARADPADGYTF
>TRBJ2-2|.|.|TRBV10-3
TGTGCCATCAGTGAAAGCGTAGTCGGGCAGTACACCGGGGAGCTGTTTTTT
CAISESVVGQYTGELFF
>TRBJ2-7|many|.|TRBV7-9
TGTGCCAGCAGCTTAGCGAGGAGTTACGAGCAGTACTTC
CASSLARSYEQYF
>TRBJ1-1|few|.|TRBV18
TGTGCCAGCTCCCCCTCCACGAATGAAGCTTTCTTT
CASSPSTNEAFF
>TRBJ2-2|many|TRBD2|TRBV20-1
TGCAGTGCTAGAGATGGCGGGAGGGCCGGAGACGGGGAGCTGTTTTTT
CSARDGGRAGDGELFF
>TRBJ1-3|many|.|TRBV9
TGTGCCAGCAGCGTAGTGTACGGCCTCGGTAACACCATATATTTT
CASSVVYGLGNTIYF
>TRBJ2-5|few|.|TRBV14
TGTGCCAGCAGCCAAGACCATGGGGTAGCGGTGTACCAAGAGACCCAGTACTTC
CASSQDHGVAVYQETQYF
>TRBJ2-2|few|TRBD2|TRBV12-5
TGTGCTAGTGAGCGGGTGATAGCGGGATCGAAGAACACCGGGGAGCTGTTTTTT
CASERVIAGSKNTGELFF
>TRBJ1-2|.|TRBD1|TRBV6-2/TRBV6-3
TGTGCCACTAAGGGACAGGGACTTTCCAACTATGGCTACACCTTC
CATKGQGLSNYGYTF
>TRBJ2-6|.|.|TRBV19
TGTGCCAGTGGAAACTCTGGGGCCAACGTCCTGACTTTC
CASGNSGANVLTF
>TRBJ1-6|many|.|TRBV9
TGTGCCAGCAGCGTAGTTGGGGGGCGGACCTATAATTCACCCCTCCACTTT
CASSVVGGRTYNSPLHF
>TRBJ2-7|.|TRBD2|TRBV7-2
TGTGCCAGCAGCCAAACCGGGACTAGCGGGCGGAGCTCCTACGAGCAGTACTTC
CASSQTGTSGRSSYEQYF
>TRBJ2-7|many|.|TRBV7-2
TGTGCCAGCCGGGACCAGGGCTACGAGCAGTACTTC
CASRDQGYEQYF